A single sample gave rise to the 31 T cell receptor beta chains below, sequenced in a study of response to subunit inactivated influenza vaccine. MiXCR, applied by TCRdb to the RT-PCR reads, yields one record per CDR3 protein. The profile shows approximately 300,000 distinct CDR3 sequences, 20% to 25% of them singletons. The sample in question was PBMCs from blood, obtained about 20 months after vaccination. These receptors originate from a man in his fifties or sixties who received an inactivated influenza vaccine.

The CDR3 reads CSAYSSGNTEAFF. The CDR3 nucleotides are TGCAGTGCTTACAGCTCCGGGAACACTGAAGCTTTCTTT. The rearrangement links TRBV20-1 to TRBJ1-1; D not certain. Germline V gives CDR1 DFQATT, CDR2 SNEGSKA (reference sequence). V lost 5 bases, J lost 1 base, and 11 bases lay in between. The CDR3 has 13 amino acids.

This chain connects TRBV7-9 to TRBJ2-5; D call uncertain. V was pared by 5 bases and J by 1 base, with 8 bases between. CDR3 length equals 13 residues. Germline V gene sequence: CDR1 SEHNR, CDR2 FQNEAQ (reference sequence). The CDR3 nucleotides are TGTGCCAGCAGCCCCCAGCTCCAAGAGACCCAGTACTTC. This codes for CASSPQLQETQYF.

This clonotype occurred a few times. The chain uses TRBV15 and TRBJ1-3, with TRBD1 matching over 8 bases. The CDR3 extends over 16 amino acids. After removal of 4 bases from V and 1 base from J, the junction contained 6 bases not matched to a gene. Looked up from germline, CDR1 is LNHNV and CDR2 is YYDKDF (reference sequence). CDR3 loop: CATSTPDRVSGNTIYF. DNA for the CDR3: TGTGCCACCAGCACGCCGGACAGGGTATCTGGAAACACCATATATTTT.

This clonotype was detected many times. DNA for the CDR3: TGTGCCAGCAGTTTAGCGGACAGCAATCAGCCCCAGCATTTT. Translating it yields CASSLADSNQPQHF. The chain employs TRBV12-3 or TRBV12-4 and TRBJ1-5; D gene ambiguous. The CDR3 sequence is 14 residues long. V lost 0 bases and J lost 1, with 4 bases in between.

The V and J genes are TRBV20-1 and TRBJ1-4; D uncertain. This CDR3 spans 14 amino acids. CDR1 is DFQATT, CDR2 SNEGSKA, per germline (reference sequence). V dropped 5 bases and J dropped 7 bases, with 17 bases sitting between them. The chain's CDR3 is CSALGRRASEKLFF. Here the CDR3 DNA reads TGCAGTGCTCTCGGACGGCGGGCGTCTGAAAAACTGTTTTTT.

The chain uses TRBV4-2 and TRBJ1-5; 10 bases are shared with TRBD1. The CDR3 covers 15 residues. V lost 0 bases and J lost 7; bases outside the gene matches: 3. CDR1 is LGHNA and CDR2 is YNFKEQ in the germline V gene. CDR3 DNA: TGTGCCAGCAGCCAAGAGGGACAGGGGAGGCAGCCCCAGCATTTT. As protein: CASSQEGQGRQPQHF.

The rearrangement joins TRBV28 to TRBJ2-1; TRBD1 or TRBD2 may be the D gene (5 bases each). V dropped 6 bases and J dropped 3 bases, with 12 bases sitting between them. This CDR3 is 14 amino acids long. The germline gives CDR1 MDHEN, CDR2 SYDVKM. CDR3 protein: CASRGTVNYNEQFF. CDR3 nucleotides: TGTGCCAGCAGGGGGACGGTCAACTACAATGAGCAGTTCTTC.

The V and J genes are TRBV25-1 and TRBJ2-7; the D call may be TRBD1 or TRBD2 (5 bases each). This CDR3 spans 14 amino acids. The germline gives CDR1 MGHDK, CDR2 SYGVNS. V was shortened by 8 bases and J by 2 bases, with 16 bases between the two germline ends. The CDR3 DNA is TGTGCCAGCGGGGGACGTCCTGAGACCTACGAGCAGTACTTC. Protein sequence: CASGGRPETYEQYF.

The chain links TRBV9 to TRBJ2-3; D is undetermined. This CDR3 contains 14 residues. V lost 0 bases to trimming and J lost 2 bases, with 7 bases between them. CDR1 and CDR2 from the germline V gene are SGDLS and YYNGEE. The CDR3 region is CASSVGPFTDTQYF. Here the CDR3 DNA reads TGTGCCAGCAGCGTAGGGCCCTTCACAGATACGCAGTATTTT.

This chain links TRBV6-1 with TRBJ2-7; D unresolved. Germline V lookup: CDR1 MNHNS, CDR2 SASEGT. The CDR3 spans 12 residues. Trimming removed 6 bases at V and 5 bases at J, with 11 bases between. CDR3 in DNA: TGTGCCAGCAGAACCAGTCTCCACGAGCAGTACTTC. Amino acids: CASRTSLHEQYF.

The chain joins TRBV12-3 or TRBV12-4 to TRBJ1-4; 10 bases agree with TRBD1. The CDR3 has 14 residues. With V trimmed by 6 bases and J by 8 bases, 6 bases remained unmatched. CDR3 in amino acids: CASSTGTGVEKLFF. CDR3 coding DNA: TGTGCCAGCAGCACCGGGACAGGGGTCGAAAAACTGTTTTTT.

This clonotype has at least ten counts. This sequence joins TRBV6-5 and TRBJ1-1; TRBD1 matches at 10 bases. Looked up from germline, CDR1 is MNHEY and CDR2 is SVGAGI. Losses at the gene ends were 3 bases for V and 4 bases for J; bases not matched to a gene: 11. This CDR3 has 17 amino acids. Here the CDR3 DNA reads TGTGCCAGCAGTTATACCGGGACAGGGGCTGGGGGCACTGAAGCTTTCTTT. Protein product: CASSYTGTGAGGTEAFF.

This clonotype was recorded at least ten times. J is TRBJ1-5 and V is TRBV5-1; the match to TRBD1 covers 7 bases. The CDR3 runs to 15 residues. Losses at the gene ends were 3 bases for V and 2 bases for J; bases not matched to a gene: 5. Germline CDR1 SGHRS, CDR2 YFSETQ. The CDR3 sequence is CASSSTGMGNQPQHF. CDR3 sequence (DNA): TGCGCCAGCAGCTCGACAGGGATGGGCAATCAGCCCCAGCATTTT. The full variable domain, its missing parts supplied by reference TRBV5-1 and TRBJ1-5, is KAGVTQTPRYLIKTRGQQVTLSCSPISGHRSVSWYQQTPGQGLQFLFEYFSETQRNKGNFPGRFSGRQFSNSRSEMNVSTLELGDSALYLCASSSTGMGNQPQHFGDGTRLSIL.

This chain uses TRBV2 with TRBJ1-4; the match to TRBD1 covers 8 bases. Germline V gene lookup returns CDR1 SNHLY and CDR2 FYNNEI. Trimming cost V 3 bases and J 6 bases; bases outside gene matches: 6. The CDR3 covers 15 residues. CDR3 in amino acids: CASSDRGQGYEKLFF. CDR3 DNA sequence: TGTGCCAGCAGTGATCGAGGACAGGGATATGAAAAACTGTTTTTT.

This clonotype was detected only once. V is TRBV5-1 and J is TRBJ2-1; TRBD1 aligns across 8 bases. V lost 0 bases and J lost 10; bases outside the gene matches: 6. Germline CDR1 SGHRS, CDR2 YFSETQ. The CDR3 contains 14 residues. CDR3: CASSLDHGTGEQFF. For the CDR3, the DNA is TGCGCCAGCAGCTTGGACCACGGGACAGGAGAGCAGTTCTTC.

V and J are TRBV19 and TRBJ2-6; D tentatively fits TRBD1 or TRBD2 (6 bases each). Between the trimmed V and J ends, which lost 7 bases and 1 base, there was a span of 14 bases. CDR3 length: 16 amino acids. Germline lookup yields CDR1 LNHDA and CDR2 SQIVND (reference sequence). CDR3 amino acids: CASITRGGSGANVLTF. The CDR3 nucleotides read TGTGCCAGTATCACCAGAGGGGGGTCTGGGGCCAACGTCCTGACTTTC. The entire variable domain, with the rest obtained from reference TRBV19 and TRBJ2-6, is as follows: DGGITQSPKYLFRKEGQNVTLSCEQNLNHDAMYWYRQDPGQGLRLIYYSQIVNDFQKGDIAEGYSVSREKKESFPLTVTSAQKNPTAFYLCASITRGGSGANVLTFGAGSRLTVL.

As to this clonotype: An end of the junction differs from the germline gene, which may be a read error. V is TRBV19 and J is TRBJ2-7, with TRBD2 matching 8 bases. Germline V gene data show CDR1 as LNHDA and CDR2 as SQIVND (reference sequence). The CDR3 covers 14 residues. CDR3 sequence (DNA): TGTGCCAGTTCCTCACTAGCGGACTCCTACGAGCGGTACTTC. It specifies CASSSLADSYERYF.

This chain links TRBV20-1 with TRBJ1-1; a weak D match, TRBD1 (5 bases). Germline assignment: CDR1 DFQATT and CDR2 SNEGSKA (reference sequence). This CDR3 spans 14 amino acids. V was pared by 0 bases and J by 5 bases, with 13 bases between. In DNA, the CDR3 is TGCAGTGCTAGAGATGGGGCCGTGGGGACTGAAGCTTTCTTT. Translated, it gives CSARDGAVGTEAFF.

This clonotype was counted many times. The chain combines TRBV28 with TRBJ1-1; D ambiguous. This CDR3 has 16 amino acids. V was shortened by 10 bases and J by 5 bases, with 26 bases between the two germline ends. The germline V gene encodes CDR1 MDHEN and CDR2 SYDVKM. The CDR3 spells CAIIPSSGRSLTEAFF. The CDR3 DNA sequence: TGTGCCATCATTCCCTCCTCTGGCAGGTCCCTTACTGAAGCTTTCTTT.

The rearrangement links TRBV3-1 to TRBJ1-1; D is undetermined. CDR1 is LGHDT and CDR2 is YNNKEL in the germline V gene (reference sequence). The CDR3 length is 14 residues. The V end lost 8 bases, the J end lost 1 base, and 14 bases lay between the germline ends. The chain's CDR3 is CASRAGSQNTEAFF. As DNA, the CDR3 is TGTGCCAGCCGGGCAGGCAGCCAGAACACTGAAGCTTTCTTT.

This clonotype came up a few times. The chain recombines TRBV29-1 with TRBJ1-2; D is unclear. This CDR3 is built from 13 residues. Germline V gives CDR1 SQVTM, CDR2 ANQGSEA. For the CDR3, the DNA is TGCAGTGTGGCAACAAGCCTTAACTATGGCTACACCTTC. It codes for CSVATSLNYGYTF.

This chain uses TRBV18 with TRBJ2-2, with D maybe TRBD2 (6 bases). With 1 base removed from V and 1 base from J, the gap between germline ends came to 10 bases. CDR1 and CDR2 (germline): KGHSH, LQKENI. This CDR3 has 16 residues. CDR3 loop: CASSPLTGRNTGELFF. In DNA form, the CDR3 reads TGTGCCAGCTCACCACTCACCGGGAGGAACACCGGGGAGCTGTTTTTT.

The chain employs TRBV30 and TRBJ2-1, with TRBD1 identical over 8 bases. Germline assignment: CDR1 GTSNPN and CDR2 SVGIG (reference sequence). The CDR3 consists of 13 residues. Trimming removed 3 bases from V and 7 bases from J; junction bases left unmatched: 5. CDR3 residues: CAWSGTGPNEQFF. In DNA form, the CDR3 reads TGTGCCTGGAGCGGGACAGGCCCGAATGAGCAGTTCTTC. The variable domain in full, completed from reference TRBV30 and TRBJ2-1, reads SQTIHQWPATLVQPVGSPLSLECTVEGTSNPNLYWYRQAAGRGLQLLFYSVGIGQISSEVPQNLSASRPQDRQFILSSKKLLLSDSGFYLCAWSGTGPNEQFFGPGTRLTVL.

CDR3 nucleotides: TGTGCCACCCAGAGGATAACAGGGCTATTCTCTAGCACAGATACGCAGTATTTT. Translated, it gives CATQRITGLFSSTDTQYF. The V gene is TRBV15, the J gene TRBJ2-3; TRBD1 is a possible D gene (6 bases). Germline CDR1 LNHNV, CDR2 YYDKDF (reference sequence). Deletions cut 8 bases from V and 0 bases from J, with 24 bases between. This CDR3 region has 18 residues. Full variable domain (rest looked up from reference TRBV15 and TRBJ2-3): DAMVIQNPRYQVTQFGKPVTLSCSQTLNHNVMYWYQQKSSQAPKLLFHYYDKDFNNEADTPDNFQSRRPNTSFCFLDIRSPGLGDTAMYLCATQRITGLFSSTDTQYFGPGTRLTVL.

The chain couples TRBV5-6 to TRBJ2-1, with 9 bases that match TRBD2. The CDR3 sequence is 15 residues long. With 2 bases clipped from V and 8 bases from J, the junction kept 8 bases outside the gene matches. The V gene's germline CDR1 is SGHDT and CDR2 YYEEEE. CDR3 loop: CASSFRRGGRDEQFF. For the CDR3, the DNA is TGTGCCAGCAGCTTCCGGCGGGGGGGCAGAGATGAGCAGTTCTTC.

This clonotype has at least ten counts. The V call is TRBV5-1, the J call TRBJ1-5; weak D call: TRBD1 (6 bases). Germline CDR1 is SGHRS and CDR2 is YFSETQ. The CDR3 consists of 15 residues. Trimming took 0 bases from V and 6 from J, leaving 13 bases between them. The CDR3 is CASSLVAGDPQPQHF. CDR3 coding DNA: TGCGCCAGCAGCTTGGTGGCAGGGGATCCTCAGCCCCAGCATTTT.

The rearrangement uses TRBV5-1 and TRBJ2-6; D unresolved. CDR3 length: 16 residues. Trimming removed 0 bases from V and 0 bases from J, with 7 bases in between. The germline CDR1 and CDR2 sequences are SGHRS and YFSETQ. CDR3 nucleotide sequence: TGCGCCAGCAGCTTGGATCTGAACTCTGGGGCCAACGTCCTGACTTTC. This translates into CASSLDLNSGANVLTF.

The genes are TRBV12-3 or TRBV12-4 and TRBJ2-3; TRBD2 matches at 7 bases. The CDR3 has 14 residues. Losses at the gene ends were 5 bases for V and 2 bases for J; bases not matched to a gene: 4. CDR3 in DNA: TGTGCCAGCAGTGAGCGGGGACCCACAGATACGCAGTATTTT. It specifies CASSERGPTDTQYF.

In this sample, this clonotype turned up many times. The chain has TRBV7-2 and TRBJ2-3; D not certain. CDR1 and CDR2 from the germline V gene are SGHTA and FQGNSA. Trimming removed 2 bases from V and 0 bases from J, with 6 bases in between. The CDR3 contains 14 residues. CDR3: CASSLTASTDTQYF. CDR3 sequence (DNA): TGTGCCAGCAGCTTAACGGCTAGCACAGATACGCAGTATTTT.

The chain combines TRBV5-4 with TRBJ2-5; TRBD2 matches 7 bases. J was trimmed by 2 bases and V by 3 bases; bases with no gene match: 4. Germline CDR1 reads SGHNT; CDR2 reads YYREEE (reference sequence). The CDR3 runs 14 residues. In DNA, the CDR3 is TGTGCCAGCAGCTCTCTTAGCGGGCAAGAGACCCAGTACTTC. As protein: CASSSLSGQETQYF.

This clonotype was seen a handful of times. The chain recombines TRBV20-1 with TRBJ1-4; D is unresolved. The CDR3 sequence is 12 residues long. CDR1 DFQATT and CDR2 SNEGSKA come from the germline V gene (reference sequence). Trimming left V 3 bases short and J 3 bases short, with 5 bases between. CDR3 amino acids: CSASQANEKLFF. DNA for the CDR3: TGCAGTGCTAGTCAAGCTAATGAAAAACTGTTTTTT.